This entry lists 20 T cell receptor beta chains sequenced from one sample in a study of spatial heterogeneity in lung cancer. TCRdb reprocessed the 5' RACE reads via MiXCR and lists one record per CDR3 protein. The repertoire holds 45,000 to 50,000 distinct CDR3 sequences, with 12% as singletons. Time point meaning: blood at routine non-recurrence follow-up after resection. The starting material was PBMCs, obtained at follow-up. These receptor sequences come from a male donor with early-stage non-small cell lung cancer.

This clonotype was seen ten or more times. The chain has TRBV18 and TRBJ1-4; D gene unclear. V was clipped by 4 bases and J by 7 bases, with 13 bases between them. The CDR3 loop spans 14 amino acids. CDR1 is KGHSH, CDR2 LQKENI, per germline. CDR3 sequence: CASSLLNRAEKLFF. In DNA form, the CDR3 reads TGTGCCAGCTCACTGTTGAATCGAGCTGAAAAACTGTTTTTT.

The chain has TRBV5-6 and TRBJ2-3; no reliable D call. This CDR3 region has 12 residues. Germline CDR1 and CDR2: SGHDT and YYEEEE. The germline V and J ends were trimmed by 4 bases and 10 bases, with 13 bases remaining between them. CDR3 loop: CASSVSAGPQYF. In nucleotides, the CDR3 is TGTGCCAGCAGCGTCTCCGCCGGCCCGCAGTATTTT.

This clonotype has ten or more counts. The chain links TRBV7-9 to TRBJ2-3; D remains ambiguous. This CDR3 comprises 13 residues. Deletions cut 3 bases from V and 6 bases from J, with 10 bases between. Germline assignment: CDR1 SEHNR and CDR2 FQNEAQ (reference sequence). CDR3 nucleotides: TGTGCCAGCAGCTTCGTAGGGCCCGATACGCAGTATTTT. Translation: CASSFVGPDTQYF.

This clonotype was counted ten times or more. V and J are TRBV5-6 and TRBJ2-6, with D unresolved. Germline V lookup: CDR1 SGHDT, CDR2 YYEEEE. CDR3 length: 14 residues. The ends were cut back, 7 bases at V and 4 bases at J, with 12 bases in the middle. CDR3 residues: CASRRVYGANVLTF. CDR3 in DNA: TGTGCCAGCCGCCGCGTATACGGGGCCAACGTCCTGACTTTC.

The gene calls are TRBV11-2 and TRBJ2-2; D unclear. From germline, CDR1 is SGHAT and CDR2 FQNNGV. The V and J ends lost 4 bases and 0 bases respectively, with 3 bases between them. The CDR3 totals 13 residues. Here the CDR3 reads CASSSTNTGELFF. As DNA, the CDR3 is TGTGCCAGCAGCTCTACGAACACCGGGGAGCTGTTTTTT. The full variable domain, completed using reference TRBV11-2 and TRBJ2-2, is EAGVAQSPRYKIIEKRQSVAFWCNPISGHATLYWYQQILGQGPKLLIQFQNNGVVDDSQLPKDRFSAERLKGVDSTLKIQPAKLEDSAVYLCASSSTNTGELFFGEGSRLTVL.

This clonotype was seen ten or more times. V gene TRBV30 combines with J gene TRBJ1-2, with D unclear. V lost 2 bases and J lost 4, with 5 bases in between. This CDR3 has 11 residues. Germline V gene sequence: CDR1 GTSNPN, CDR2 SVGIG (reference sequence). The DNA of the CDR3 is TGTGCCTGGAGTAACCGCTATGGCTACACCTTC. This encodes CAWSNRYGYTF.

This clonotype was recorded many times. V is TRBV5-4 and J is TRBJ2-1, with D possibly being TRBD2 (6 bases). CDR1 and CDR2 from the germline V gene are SGHNT and YYREEE (reference sequence). Trimming pared 0 bases from V and 9 bases from J, leaving 10 bases between. The CDR3 runs to 13 residues. Here the CDR3 DNA reads TGTGCCAGCAGCTTGGGACTAGTCGGTGAGCAGTTCTTC. This codes for CASSLGLVGEQFF.

Remarks on this clonotype: An end of the junction does not agree with germline; a read error may underlie this. J is TRBJ1-1 and V is TRBV30, with unresolved D. The CDR3 is made up of 11 amino acids. Germline CDR1 GTSNPN, CDR2 SVGIG (reference sequence). CDR3 sequence: CAWSVTGPPGF. The CDR3 DNA is TGTGCCTGGAGTGTTACCGGGCCGCCGGGCTTT.

To note about this clonotype: The CDR3 does not close with the conserved phenylalanine or tryptophan, likely indicating a read error. The genes are TRBV3-1 and TRBJ1-6; D not resolved. The CDR3 is 16 residues long. The V and J ends lost 0 bases and 6 bases respectively, with 12 bases between them. Germline V CDR1 and CDR2: LGHDT, YNNKEL (reference sequence). The CDR3 spells CASSQDPFRVNSPLHS. DNA of the CDR3: TGTGCCAGCAGCCAAGATCCGTTTCGGGTTAATTCACCCCTCCACTCT.

This clonotype appeared many times. This chain links TRBV18 with TRBJ2-6; D is uncertain. The germline gives CDR1 KGHSH, CDR2 LQKENI. Trimming took off 6 bases at V and 0 bases at J, with 9 bases between the two ends. This CDR3 spans 15 amino acids. The DNA for the CDR3 is TGTGCCAGCTCGACGGTGGGCTCTGGGGCCAACGTCCTGACTTTC. Protein: CASSTVGSGANVLTF.

V gene TRBV18 combines with J gene TRBJ2-7; perhaps D is TRBD1 or TRBD2 (5 bases each). V was trimmed by 6 bases and J by 7 bases, leaving 16 bases between them. CDR3 length: 13 amino acids. The germline gives CDR1 KGHSH, CDR2 LQKENI. The DNA for the CDR3 is TGTGCCAGCTCGGCCGGGACCCAACAAGAGCAGTACTTC. Its translation: CASSAGTQQEQYF. Full variable domain (rest looked up from reference TRBV18 and TRBJ2-7): NAGVMQNPRHLVRRRGQEARLRCSPMKGHSHVYWYRQLPEEGLKFMVYLQKENIIDESGMPKERFSAEFPKEGPSILRIQQVVRGDSAAYFCASSAGTQQEQYFGPGTRLTVT.

This clonotype was recorded at least ten times. V is TRBV3-1 and J is TRBJ2-7, with 7 bases that match TRBD2. The J segment lost 4 bases and the V segment lost 0 bases, leaving 3 bases of the junction unmatched. The CDR3 sequence is 14 residues long. The V gene's germline CDR1 is LGHDT and CDR2 YNNKEL (reference sequence). The CDR3 is CASSQEAGWYEQYF. CDR3 DNA sequence: TGTGCCAGCAGCCAAGAAGCGGGATGGTACGAGCAGTACTTC.

In this sample, this clonotype turned up a few times. This sequence joins TRBV7-2 and TRBJ2-1, with D possibly TRBD1 on 6 matching bases. Trimming stripped 6 bases from V and 9 bases from J, with 12 bases between. The germline V gene encodes CDR1 SGHTA and CDR2 FQGNSA. The CDR3 spans 12 residues. This CDR3 reads CASRPTGSEQFF. The CDR3 DNA reads TGTGCCAGCAGACCTACAGGGAGTGAGCAGTTCTTC.

The genes are TRBV29-1 and TRBJ2-7; TRBD1 agrees at 7 bases. Germline assignment: CDR1 SQVTM and CDR2 ANQGSEA. The CDR3 extends over 15 amino acids. With 0 bases clipped from V and 0 bases from J, the junction kept 5 bases outside the gene matches. The CDR3 bases are TGCAGCGTTGAAGACCCACAGGGGAGCTCCTACGAGCAGTACTTC. This sequence encodes CSVEDPQGSSYEQYF.

This rearrangement joins TRBV20-1 to TRBJ1-1; D is undetermined. V lost 0 bases to trimming and J lost 2 bases, with 10 bases between them. Looked up from germline, CDR1 is DFQATT and CDR2 is SNEGSKA (reference sequence). The CDR3 extends over 14 amino acids. In nucleotides, the CDR3 is TGCAGTGCTAGAGATCTTACCGCAAACACTGAAGCTTTCTTT. It encodes CSARDLTANTEAFF.

This clonotype was seen only a few times. V usage is TRBV27 and J usage is TRBJ2-5; possibly TRBD2 for D (6 bases). V gave up 2 bases and J gave up 4 bases, with 14 bases separating them. Germline V gene data show CDR1 as MNHEY and CDR2 as SMNVEV (reference sequence). The CDR3 consists of 15 residues. The CDR3 region has the DNA TGTGCCAGCAGTTTAACCCGGGACTTAGGAGAGACCCAGTACTTC. Its protein product is CASSLTRDLGETQYF.

Many counts were recorded for this clonotype. The chain uses TRBV18 and TRBJ2-7; D uncertain. The germline V gene has CDR1 KGHSH and CDR2 LQKENI. V lost 0 bases and J 5 bases, leaving 11 bases between the germline ends. The CDR3 is 14 residues long. The CDR3 nucleotides read TGTGCCAGCTCACCACCGGCCAGTTCGGACGAGCAGTACTTC. Amino acids: CASSPPASSDEQYF.

The chain couples TRBV5-1 to TRBJ2-2; D not resolved. The germline V and J ends were trimmed by 4 bases and 4 bases, with 11 bases remaining between them. This CDR3 is built from 14 residues. Germline CDR1 and CDR2: SGHRS and YFSETQ. In nucleotides, the CDR3 is TGCGCCAGCAGCCGGGCCGAAATCACCGGGGAGCTGTTTTTT. Encoded protein: CASSRAEITGELFF.

CDR3 nucleotide sequence: TGTGCCAGCAGCTTAGACGGGAACCGAGGGACCCAGTACTTC. This encodes CASSLDGNRGTQYF. The chain combines TRBV7-2 with TRBJ2-5; D may be TRBD2 (5 bases). Germline CDR1 SGHTA, CDR2 FQGNSA. The CDR3 length is 14 residues. The V gene lost 1 base and the J gene lost 7 bases, with 13 bases spanning the gap. Based on the CDR3 plus reference TRBV7-2 and TRBJ2-5, the full variable domain is GAGVSQSPSNKVTEKGKDVELRCDPISGHTALYWYRQSLGQGLEFLIYFQGNSAPDKSGLPSDRFSAERTGGSVSTLTIQRTQQEDSAVYLCASSLDGNRGTQYFGPGTRLLVL.

Ten or more counts support this clonotype. V gene TRBV12-3 or TRBV12-4 combines with J gene TRBJ2-2; 8 bases match TRBD1. V lost 8 bases and J lost 1; bases outside the gene matches: 6. The CDR3 has 15 amino acids. The CDR3 region is CASDRGQLNTGELFF. DNA for the CDR3: TGTGCCAGCGACAGGGGCCAATTGAACACCGGGGAGCTGTTTTTT.